The clone carrying this T cell receptor (beta chain) has only a few counts. The data were taken from a study of blood T cell repertoires in COVID-19. Study information: COVID-19 samples, acute and convalescent, were from the United States, Italy and Spain.

The V gene lost 4 bases and the J gene lost 8 bases, with 20 bases spanning the gap. Germline lookup yields CDR1 MNHEY and CDR2 SVGAGI. The CDR3 is 15 residues long. In the original analysis: Counts of nucleated cells, estimated from reference gene primer amplification, were obtained. Using immunoSEQ multiplex PCR, the repertoire was profiled, and TCRdb retains in-frame clones only, with some absent. V, J and clone size were drawn from that table, and D and trimming were deduced from the DNA. The repertoire includes about 300,000 clones, 85% to 90% of them detected once, and around 1.2% sits in the top ten.

The chain couples TRBV6-5 to TRBJ1-1; a weak D match, TRBD1 (6 bases). The material sequenced was peripheral blood. The sequence was obtained from a man between 70 and 80 years old with acute or convalescent COVID-19. The DNA of the CDR3 is TGTGCCAGCAGTTCCGGGGGGCCACCGAGGAGAGAAGCTTTCTTT. It translates to CASSSGGPPRREAFF.